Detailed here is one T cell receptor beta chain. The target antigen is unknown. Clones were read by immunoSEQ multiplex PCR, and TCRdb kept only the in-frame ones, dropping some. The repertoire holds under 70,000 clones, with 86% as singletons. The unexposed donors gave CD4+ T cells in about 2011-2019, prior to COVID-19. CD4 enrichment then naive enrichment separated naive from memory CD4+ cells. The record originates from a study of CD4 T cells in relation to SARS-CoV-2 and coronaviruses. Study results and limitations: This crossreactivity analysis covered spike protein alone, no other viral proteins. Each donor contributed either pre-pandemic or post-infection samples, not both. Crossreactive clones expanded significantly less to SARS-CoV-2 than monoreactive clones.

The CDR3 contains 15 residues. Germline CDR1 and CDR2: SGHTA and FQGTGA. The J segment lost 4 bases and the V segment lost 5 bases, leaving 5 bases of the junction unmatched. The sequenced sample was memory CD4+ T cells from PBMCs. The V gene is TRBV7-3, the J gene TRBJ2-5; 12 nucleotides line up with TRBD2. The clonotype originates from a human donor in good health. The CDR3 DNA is TGTGCCAGCAGCCTAGCGGGAGGGCCGATAGAGACCCAGTACTTC. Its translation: CASSLAGGPIETQYF.